The clone carrying this T cell receptor (beta chain) was observed a few times. The data originate from a study of blood T cell repertoires in COVID-19. Some clones are missing from TCRdb's copy, which holds only in-frame ones; the method was immunoSEQ multiplex PCR. Of about 110,000 clones listed, under 80% are singletons. The V gene lost 4 bases and the J gene lost 5 bases, with 16 bases spanning the gap. Germline values: CDR1 SGHNT, CDR2 YYREEE (reference sequence). This CDR3 region has 15 residues. The J gene is TRBJ2-1, the V gene TRBV5-4; D may be TRBD2 (6 bases). The sample taken for sequencing was peripheral blood. The TCR was taken from a man in his sixties or seventies with active or convalescent COVID-19. The CDR3 DNA reads as TGTGCCAGCAGCGCCGATACTAGCAGTCACAATGAGCAGTTCTTC. This translates into CASSADTSSHNEQFF.